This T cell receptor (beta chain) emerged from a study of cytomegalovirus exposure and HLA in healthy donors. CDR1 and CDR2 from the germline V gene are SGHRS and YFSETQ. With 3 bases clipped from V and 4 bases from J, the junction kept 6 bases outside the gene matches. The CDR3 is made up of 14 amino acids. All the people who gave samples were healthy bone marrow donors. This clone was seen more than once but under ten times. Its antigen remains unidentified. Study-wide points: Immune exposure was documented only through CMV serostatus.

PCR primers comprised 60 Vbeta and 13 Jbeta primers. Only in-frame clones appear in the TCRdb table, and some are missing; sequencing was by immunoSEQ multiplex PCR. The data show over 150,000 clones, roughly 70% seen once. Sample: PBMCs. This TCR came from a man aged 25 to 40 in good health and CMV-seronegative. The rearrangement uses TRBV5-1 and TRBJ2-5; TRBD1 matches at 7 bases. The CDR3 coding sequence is TGCGCCAGCAGCTCGCCGGGACAGCGAGAGACCCAGTACTTC. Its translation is CASSSPGQRETQYF.